This T cell receptor (beta chain) appears in the sequencing data of a study of T cell repertoires in cytomegalovirus infection. In the case of this clonotype: Its antigen is undetermined.

TCRdb reanalysed the reads using MiXCR and keeps one entry per CDR3 protein. This table holds some 940,000 distinct CDR3 sequences, roughly 30% found once. V was trimmed by 1 base and J by 6 bases, leaving 12 bases between them. The CDR3 consists of 14 residues. Germline values: CDR1 SEHNR, CDR2 FQNEAQ (reference sequence). The receptor was isolated from a human donor in good health (CMV status not recorded). Some clones in this sample may be carry-over from other donors' samples. The genes are TRBV7-9 and TRBJ1-2; possibly TRBD1 for D (5 bases). The sample consisted of cultured CD8+ T cells from PBMCs, taken from culture after CMV antigen stimulation. Here the CDR3 DNA reads TGTGCCAGCAGCTTAGAGGGGCCGGCAAATGGCTACACCTTC. Protein sequence: CASSLEGPANGYTF.